This is a list of T cell receptor beta chains from one sample in a study of CD8 T cells in ankylosing spondylitis. TCRdb processed the 5' RACE reads anew with MiXCR; each CDR3 protein has one entry. This table has hundreds of thousands of distinct CDR3 sequences, roughly 22% appearing once. Specimen: blood, either unsorted or a sorted T cell fraction (not recorded which). The receptor source for this set is a male donor with ankylosing spondylitis or in good health (not recorded which). Each CDR3 is given with its conserved first and last residue. A D gene is named only where the DNA matches it firmly. Where a row states a size, it is once, few, many or the class of an expanded clone; other rows omit it.

CDR3aa,CDR3nt,j_gene,len,v_gene,abundance,d_gene
CASSQEPVNPNYGYTF,TGCGCCAGCAGCCAAGAACCCGTAAACCCTAACTATGGCTACACCTTC,TRBJ1-2,16,TRBV4-1,few,NA
CASSPTGDPEAFF,TGCGCCAGCAGCCCGACAGGGGACCCTGAAGCTTTCTTT,TRBJ1-1,13,TRBV5-1,few,TRBD1
CASSLGQGQKNTEAFF,TGTGCCAGTAGCCTCGGACAGGGGCAGAAGAACACTGAAGCTTTCTTT,TRBJ1-1,16,TRBV19,NA,TRBD1
CASSFPGRGDTQYF,TGTGCCAGCAGTTTTCCGGGGCGGGGGGATACGCAGTATTTT,TRBJ2-3,14,TRBV28,few,TRBD2
CASSQGQVAGEQYF,TGCGCCAGCAGCCAAGGACAGGTCGCTGGGGAGCAGTACTTC,TRBJ2-7,14,TRBV4-1,many,NA
CASSFGLGAKNIQYF,TGTGCCAGCAGTTTCGGACTGGGAGCCAAAAACATTCAGTACTTC,TRBJ2-4,15,TRBV27,few,NA
CASSVAGLSAYEQYF,TGTGCCAGCAGCGTAGCAGGACTCTCCGCCTACGAGCAGTACTTC,TRBJ2-7,15,TRBV9,NA,NA
CAWREGATYEQYF,TGTGCCTGGAGGGAGGGCGCGACCTACGAGCAGTACTTC,TRBJ2-7,13,TRBV30,NA,NA
CASSSEGLGYEQYF,TGTGCCAGCAGCAGTGAGGGACTCGGCTACGAGCAGTACTTC,TRBJ2-7,14,TRBV4-2,NA,NA
CASSYSGTGDQETQYF,TGTGCCAGCAGTTACTCCGGGACAGGAGATCAAGAGACCCAGTACTTC,TRBJ2-5,16,TRBV6-5,few,TRBD1
CASSSSLLAGETYEQYF,TGTGCCAGCAGCTCCTCCCTACTAGCGGGGGAGACCTACGAGCAGTACTTC,TRBJ2-7,17,TRBV7-9,NA,TRBD2
CASSEDRGYYGYTF,TGTGCCAGCAGCGAGGACAGGGGGTACTATGGCTACACCTTC,TRBJ1-2,14,TRBV12-3/TRBV12-4,many,TRBD1
CASSPLLGGGGGGELFF,TGTGCCAGCAGCCCCTTGCTCGGCGGGGGGGGCGGCGGGGAGCTGTTTTTT,TRBJ2-2,17,TRBV12-3/TRBV12-4,few,TRBD2
CASSFSVRNEQFF,TGTGCCAGCAGTTTTTCTGTGAGGAATGAGCAGTTCTTC,TRBJ2-1,13,TRBV12-3/TRBV12-4,NA,NA
CAISESTLAGGLETQYF,TGTGCCATCAGTGAGTCGACTCTTGCAGGGGGCTTAGAGACCCAGTACTTC,TRBJ2-5,17,TRBV10-3,NA,TRBD1
CASSLGTRRTDTQYF,TGTGCCAGCAGCTTGGGGACTAGAAGAACAGATACGCAGTATTTT,TRBJ2-3,15,TRBV5-6,NA,TRBD2
CASTWLGGAYEQYF,TGTGCCAGCACTTGGCTGGGGGGGGCCTACGAGCAGTACTTC,TRBJ2-7,14,TRBV12-3/TRBV12-4,NA,TRBD2
CASSLLAGGPDTQYF,TGTGCCAGCAGCCTGCTGGCGGGGGGGCCAGATACGCAGTATTTT,TRBJ2-3,15,TRBV7-2,many,TRBD2
CASSLAESHYEQYF,TGTGCCAGCAGTTTAGCGGAGTCCCACTACGAGCAGTACTTC,TRBJ2-7,14,TRBV12-3/TRBV12-4,few,NA
CASSYSRGGTQYF,TGTGCCAGCAGTTACTCAAGAGGGGGGACCCAGTACTTC,TRBJ2-5,13,TRBV6-5,NA,NA
CASSSDRVSYEQYF,TGTGCCAGCAGCTCAGACAGGGTCTCCTACGAGCAGTACTTC,TRBJ2-7,14,TRBV5-6,NA,TRBD1
CASSQRGGVNEQFF,TGCGCCAGCAGCCAGAGAGGAGGGGTAAATGAGCAGTTCTTC,TRBJ2-1,14,TRBV4-1,NA,NA
CSARESPPPRAGLAYEQYF,TGCAGTGCTAGAGAGAGTCCGCCCCCGAGGGCAGGGCTTGCCTACGAGCAGTACTTC,TRBJ2-7,19,TRBV20-1,NA,NA
CASSQVPGAAYNEQFF,TGTGCCAGCAGCCAAGTCCCAGGGGCCGCCTACAATGAGCAGTTCTTC,TRBJ2-1,16,TRBV14,NA,NA
CASSQERLRYQETQYF,TGTGCCAGCAGCCAAGAGAGACTACGGTACCAAGAGACCCAGTACTTC,TRBJ2-5,16,TRBV14,many,NA
CASSFSSGVVEQYF,TGTGCCAGCAGCTTTAGTAGCGGGGTTGTCGAGCAGTACTTC,TRBJ2-7,14,TRBV7-8,NA,TRBD2
CASSPEGASSYNEQFF,TGTGCCAGCAGCCCAGAGGGGGCCAGCTCCTACAATGAGCAGTTCTTC,TRBJ2-1,16,TRBV7-7,NA,TRBD1
CASSLVRGTSGGGTDTQYF,TGTGCCAGCAGCTTAGTTAGGGGGACTAGCGGGGGTGGCACAGATACGCAGTATTTT,TRBJ2-3,19,TRBV7-8,NA,TRBD2
CSVEGTGIPGELFF,TGCAGCGTTGAAGGGACAGGGATACCCGGGGAGCTGTTTTTT,TRBJ2-2,14,TRBV29-1,many,TRBD1
CASSYSLGQGRRPDTQYF,TGTGCCAGCAGTTACTCGTTGGGTCAGGGCCGGCGGCCAGATACGCAGTATTTT,TRBJ2-3,18,TRBV6-5,NA,NA